This is a list of T cell receptor beta chains from one sample in a study of blood T cell repertoires in COVID-19. Method: immunoSEQ multiplex PCR; TCRdb's copy keeps in-frame clones and lacks some. The profile shows under 35,000 clones, more than 75% of them singletons. The sequenced sample consisted of peripheral blood. These receptors were taken from a human donor in a cohort sampled during active COVID-19. CDR3s leave out the opening cysteine and the closing phenylalanine or tryptophan. The order of the fields is V gene, CDR3 length, CDR3 protein.

>TRBV11-2|14
ASSLSLTARGTEAF
>TRBV3-1/TRBV3-2|14
ASSQPLGVTGSGYT
>TRBV10-1|10
ASRGAYNEQF
>TRBV13|14
ASSPGDRGGNYGYT
>TRBV7-6|12
ASSSTRATDTQY
>TRBV5-4|15
ASSVELAGVYTDTQY
>TRBV2|17
ASSEEWRGSGSSNQPQH
>TRBV5-6|11
ASSHDRTAGAF
>TRBV6-6|13
ASSYVQGRDEKLF
>TRBV3-1/TRBV3-2|15
ASSHTVSSGGQETQY
>TRBV24-1|13
ATSPPGGQQETQY
>TRBV5-1|12
ASSLTQRSPVQY
>TRBV4-1|12
ASSQVETDNEQF
>TRBV5-5|14
ASSGGPAGGTDTQY
>TRBV6-5|13
ASSYSKGGADTQY
>TRBV3-1/TRBV3-2|12
ASSQAKLAGARY
>TRBV9|11
ASSVRDTGELF
>TRBV5-6|10
ASSLSRDSPY
>TRBV6-2/TRBV6-3|12
ASSRAGAGQPQH
>TRBV9|14
ASSVSNGEVTDTQY
>TRBV18|11
ASSPLPGPEAF
>TRBV6-2/TRBV6-3|14
ASSYARTGATDTQY
>TRBV6-2/TRBV6-3|13
ASSYPLAGVYEQY
>TRBV7-2|14
ASSLAPGSSYNEQF